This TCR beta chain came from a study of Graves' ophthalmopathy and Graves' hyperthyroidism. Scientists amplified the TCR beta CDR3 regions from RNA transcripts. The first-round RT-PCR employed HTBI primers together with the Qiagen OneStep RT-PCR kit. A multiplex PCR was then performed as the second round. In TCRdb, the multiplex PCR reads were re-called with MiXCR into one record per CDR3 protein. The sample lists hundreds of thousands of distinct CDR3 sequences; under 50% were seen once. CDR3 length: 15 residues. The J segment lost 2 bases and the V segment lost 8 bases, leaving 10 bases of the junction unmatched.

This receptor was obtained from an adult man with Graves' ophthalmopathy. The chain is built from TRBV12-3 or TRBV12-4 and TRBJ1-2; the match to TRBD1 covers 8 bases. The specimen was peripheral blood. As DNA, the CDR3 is TGTGCCAGCGCCGCGACAGGGGCCCTAAACTATGGCTACACCTTC. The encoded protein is CASAATGALNYGYTF.